This passage covers 2 T cell receptor beta chains from one sample sequenced in a study of regulatory T cells in long-lasting Graves disease. Building of the TCR beta libraries involved iRepertoire HTBI primers and Arm-PCR of CDR3 regions. Each CDR3 protein is one row after TCRdb ran MiXCR on the multiplex PCR reads. The sample shows some 350,000 distinct CDR3 sequences, around 15% of them seen only once. Stated time point: newly diagnosed GD, antithyroid drugs for less than 3 months. The TCR library was made from RNA extracted from PBMCs. These data were likewise used in another study, on T cells in Graves' hyperthyroidism and ophthalmopathy.

Sequencing was performed on peripheral blood mononuclear cells (PBMCs), taken at new diagnosis, from a patient treated with antithyroid drugs. All receptors derive from a woman between 18 and 29 years old with Graves disease.

On this clonotype: With a much larger clone just one base away, this may be a read error. The chain has TRBV15 and TRBJ2-5, with TRBD2 matching over 9 bases. The tail of the sequence fits TRBJ2-1 better, so the J call may be wrong. Looked up from germline, CDR1 is LNHNV and CDR2 is YYDKDF (reference sequence). This CDR3 has 17 amino acids. This chain's CDR3 is CATSRERAGGRYSEQFF. In DNA form, the CDR3 reads TGTGCCACCAGCAGAGAAAGGGCGGGAGGGCGCTACAGTGAGCAGTTCTTC.

This clonotype was picked up a small number of times. J is TRBJ1-5 and V is TRBV15; D is perhaps TRBD1 (5 bases). The length of the CDR3 is 13 residues. Germline V lookup: CDR1 LNHNV, CDR2 YYDKDF (reference sequence). Deletions cut 5 bases from V and 4 bases from J, with 9 bases between. CDR3 residues: CATSGAANQPQHF. In nucleotides, the CDR3 is TGTGCCACCAGCGGGGCTGCAAATCAGCCCCAGCATTTT.